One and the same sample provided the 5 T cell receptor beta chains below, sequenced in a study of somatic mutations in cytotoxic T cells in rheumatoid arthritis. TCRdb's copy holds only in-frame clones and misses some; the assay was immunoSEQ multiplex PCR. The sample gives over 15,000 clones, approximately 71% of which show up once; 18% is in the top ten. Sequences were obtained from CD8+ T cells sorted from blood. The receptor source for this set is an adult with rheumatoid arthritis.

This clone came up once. The CDR3 loop is CASSLSGNSYEQYF. CDR3 bases: TGTGCCAGCAGTTTATCTGGCAACTCCTACGAGCAGTACTTC. The chain has TRBV27 and TRBJ2-7; D ambiguous. V lost 0 bases and J lost 0, with 6 bases in between. The CDR3 extends over 14 amino acids. Germline CDR1 reads MNHEY; CDR2 reads SMNVEV (reference sequence).

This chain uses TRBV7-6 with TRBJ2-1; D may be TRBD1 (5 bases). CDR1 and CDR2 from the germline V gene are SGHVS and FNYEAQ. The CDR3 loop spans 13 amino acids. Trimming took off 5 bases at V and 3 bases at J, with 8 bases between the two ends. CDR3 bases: TGTGCCAGCAGCAAGGGGTTCTACAATGAGCAGTTCTTC. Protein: CASSKGFYNEQFF.

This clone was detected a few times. CDR3 region: CASSFSQTGALNQPQHF. DNA for the CDR3: TGTGCCAGCAGTTTCTCTCAAACCGGGGCCCTCAATCAGCCCCAGCATTTT. The chain uses TRBV28 and TRBJ1-5; tentative D call: TRBD1 (5 bases). The CDR3 has 17 amino acids. V gave up 3 bases and J gave up 3 bases, with 18 bases separating them. Germline-derived CDR1 and CDR2 are MDHEN and SYDVKM.

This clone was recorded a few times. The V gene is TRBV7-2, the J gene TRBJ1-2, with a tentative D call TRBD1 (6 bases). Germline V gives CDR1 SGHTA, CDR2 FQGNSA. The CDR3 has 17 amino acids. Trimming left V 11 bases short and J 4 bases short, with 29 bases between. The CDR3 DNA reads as TGTGCCCTGCGGGGAGCCTCGAGGGGGGATATTGGCTATGGCTACACCTTC. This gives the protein CALRGASRGDIGYGYTF.

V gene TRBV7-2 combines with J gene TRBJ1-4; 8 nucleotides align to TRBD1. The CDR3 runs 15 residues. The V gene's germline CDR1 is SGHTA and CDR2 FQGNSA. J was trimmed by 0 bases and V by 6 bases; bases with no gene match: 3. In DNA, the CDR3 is TGTGCCAGCAGTTTGGACAGGGCAACTAATGAAAAACTGTTTTTT. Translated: CASSLDRATNEKLFF.